The 16 T cell receptor beta chains below were found in one sample sequenced in a study of blood T cell repertoires in COVID-19. Repertoires were generated with immunoSEQ multiplex PCR, while TCRdb's copy carries only in-frame clones and drops some. The sample has approximately 410,000 clones, around 86% seen once. The sequencing sample was made of peripheral blood. The source is a woman aged 25 to 39 with active or convalescent COVID-19.

This clone was picked up one time. The chain couples TRBV7-9 to TRBJ1-6, with a tentative D call TRBD1 (6 bases). Germline assignment: CDR1 SEHNR and CDR2 FQNEAQ (reference sequence). The CDR3 length is 16 residues. The V end was cut by 5 bases, the J end by 3 bases, with 14 bases between. CDR3 amino acids: CASSKGDGDYNSPLHF. The CDR3 nucleotides read TGTGCCAGCAGCAAGGGGGACGGTGACTATAATTCACCCCTCCACTTT. The full variable domain, completed using reference TRBV7-9 and TRBJ1-6, is DTGVSQNPRHKITKRGQNVTFRCDPISEHNRLYWYRQTLGQGPEFLTYFQNEAQLEKSRLLSDRFSAERPKGSFSTLEIQRTEQGDSAMYLCASSKGDGDYNSPLHFGNGTRLTVT.

The chain employs TRBV4-1 and TRBJ1-5; D not resolved. Germline V gene lookup returns CDR1 MGHRA and CDR2 YSYEKL. The CDR3 has 15 residues. V lost 0 bases to trimming and J lost 5 bases, with 11 bases between them. CDR3 loop: CASSQEGVIDQPQHF. CDR3 sequence (DNA): TGCGCCAGCAGCCAAGAGGGAGTTATAGATCAGCCCCAGCATTTT.

The rearrangement links TRBV18 to TRBJ1-4, with 8 bases aligning to TRBD1. Germline trimming cut 1 base from V and 7 bases from J; bases unmatched to any gene: 5. Germline V gene data show CDR1 as KGHSH and CDR2 as LQKENI. The CDR3 consists of 15 residues. CDR3 sequence reads: CASSPLTGGGEKLFF. The CDR3, as DNA: TGTGCCAGCTCACCACTCACAGGGGGTGGTGAAAAACTGTTTTTT.

V and J are TRBV19 and TRBJ2-2; 8 nucleotides match TRBD2. CDR3 size: 16 residues. Germline V lookup: CDR1 LNHDA, CDR2 SQIVND (reference sequence). Losses at the gene ends were 5 bases for V and 0 bases for J; bases not matched to a gene: 5. The CDR3 reads CASSALSGANTGELFF. CDR3 nucleotide sequence: TGTGCCAGTAGTGCGCTTAGCGGGGCGAACACCGGGGAGCTGTTTTTT.

The chain has TRBV3-1 (or the pseudogene TRBV3-2) and TRBJ2-5; tentative D call: TRBD2 (5 bases). Trimming took off 4 bases at V and 4 bases at J, with 10 bases between the two ends. Per the germline V gene, CDR1 is LGHDT and CDR2 is YNNKEL (reference sequence). The CDR3 is made up of 13 amino acids. DNA of the CDR3: TGTGCCAGCAGCCCGGACTGGTCAGAGACCCAGTACTTC. Its protein is CASSPDWSETQYF.

This chain uses TRBV6-5 with TRBJ2-1; D is undetermined. Germline CDR1 is MNHEY and CDR2 is SVGAGI. The CDR3 extends over 16 amino acids. V lost 0 bases and J 8 bases, leaving 17 bases between the germline ends. The CDR3: CASSYSRSRPNHEQFF. Written as DNA, the CDR3 is TGTGCCAGCAGTTACTCGAGGTCAAGGCCTAACCATGAGCAGTTCTTC.

The rearrangement joins TRBV19 to TRBJ2-1, with TRBD2 matching over 10 bases. Trimming at V came to 8 bases and at J to 4 bases, leaving 5 bases not matched to a gene. CDR3 size: 14 residues. The germline gives CDR1 LNHDA, CDR2 SQIVND (reference sequence). The CDR3 DNA reads as TGTGCCAGTGCCCCGGGACTAGCGTACAATGAGCAGTTCTTC. This sequence encodes CASAPGLAYNEQFF.

The V and J genes are TRBV27 and TRBJ1-2, with 7 bases that match TRBD1. CDR1 and CDR2 (germline): MNHEY, SMNVEV (reference sequence). V lost 4 bases and J lost 5; bases outside the gene matches: 7. This CDR3 region has 14 residues. Written as DNA, the CDR3 is TGTGCCAGCAGTTCCCTGACAGGGAAGTATGGCTACACCTTC. As protein: CASSSLTGKYGYTF.

This chain uses TRBV5-6 with TRBJ2-1, with TRBD1 as a possible D gene (6 bases). V lost 0 bases and J lost 9, with 10 bases in between. The CDR3 spans 13 residues. CDR1 SGHDT and CDR2 YYEEEE come from the germline V gene. The CDR3 here is CASSLAGAGEQFF. The CDR3 DNA is TGTGCCAGCAGCTTGGCAGGGGCGGGTGAGCAGTTCTTC.

The rearrangement joins TRBV7-9 to TRBJ1-6; no definite D call. The V end lost 3 bases, the J end lost 7 bases, and 10 bases lay between the germline ends. There are 14 residues in the CDR3. CDR1 is SEHNR and CDR2 is FQNEAQ in the germline V gene (reference sequence). DNA for the CDR3: TGTGCCAGCAGCTTGGACGGGGTAAATTCACCCCTCCACTTT. It translates to CASSLDGVNSPLHF.

This clone has just a few counts. The gene calls are TRBV6-5 and TRBJ1-2; 8 bases match TRBD1. The CDR3 is made up of 14 amino acids. Trimming at V came to 6 bases and at J to 6 bases, leaving 9 bases not matched to a gene. Germline assignment: CDR1 MNHEY and CDR2 SVGAGI. The CDR3 sequence is CASRLRQGADGYTF. CDR3 DNA sequence: TGTGCCAGCAGATTAAGGCAGGGGGCTGATGGCTACACCTTC.

The rearrangement links TRBV3-1 (or the pseudogene TRBV3-2) to TRBJ2-3; unclear D gene. The length of the CDR3 is 14 residues. The ends were cut back, 1 base at V and 0 bases at J, with 5 bases in the middle. In germline, CDR1 is LGHDT, CDR2 YNNKEL (reference sequence). CDR3 sequence reads: CASSQGESTDTQYF. Here the CDR3 DNA reads TGTGCCAGCAGCCAAGGAGAGAGCACAGATACGCAGTATTTT.

The V and J genes are TRBV27 and TRBJ2-7; D perhaps matches TRBD2 (7 bases). V lost 7 bases, J lost 4 bases, and 11 bases lay in between. CDR1 MNHEY and CDR2 SMNVEV come from the germline V gene (reference sequence). The CDR3 sequence is 12 residues long. CDR3 loop: CASKGGRYEQYF. The CDR3 DNA sequence: TGTGCCAGCAAGGGGGGGAGGTACGAGCAGTACTTC.

The chain employs TRBV19 and TRBJ2-2; weak D call: TRBD2 (7 bases). V shed 2 bases and J shed 0 bases, with 13 bases lying between them. The CDR3 has 17 residues. Looked up from germline, CDR1 is LNHDA and CDR2 is SQIVND (reference sequence). CDR3 region: CASSIYGGLTNTGELFF. CDR3 in DNA: TGTGCCAGTAGTATATACGGGGGGCTAACGAACACCGGGGAGCTGTTTTTT.

J is TRBJ2-7 and V is TRBV7-9; possible D gene TRBD2, 5 bases. The CDR3 extends over 14 amino acids. V shed 4 bases and J shed 7 bases, with 17 bases lying between them. Germline CDR1 and CDR2: SEHNR and FQNEAQ (reference sequence). Here the CDR3 DNA reads TGTGCCAGCAGCTCGCGCGCCGAGGGCAAAGAGCAGTACTTC. Amino acid sequence: CASSSRAEGKEQYF.

This chain joins TRBV2 and TRBJ2-2; D perhaps matches TRBD1 (6 bases). Germline assignment: CDR1 SNHLY and CDR2 FYNNEI. The CDR3 extends over 13 amino acids. The V and J ends lost 6 bases and 7 bases respectively, with 12 bases between them. The CDR3 spells CASSVRGGGELFF. CDR3 nucleotide sequence: TGTGCCAGCAGCGTCAGGGGTGGCGGGGAGCTGTTTTTT.